This T cell receptor beta chain derives from a study of T cell changes during pregnancy in multiple sclerosis (dated by TCRdb to between 2019 and 2020). Turning to the overall study: In women with multiple sclerosis, the researchers looked at how the T cell repertoire shifted as pregnancy progressed.

Note on this clone: The antigen it recognizes is unknown. Qualities for individual bases were not recorded, and no much larger clone is one base off.

Receptor amplification or capture employed the immunoSEQ multiplex PCR assay. TCRdb obtained this table from immuneACCESS and retained in-frame rearrangements with V and J assigned. These tables miss some clones; where compared with another copy, unresolved V genes account for less than half of the shortfall, and the remainder is unexplained. A total of 35,000 or so clones appear in this sample, roughly 91% of them only once. Around 4.5% of the sample belongs to the ten largest clones. V loses 6 bases of germline sequence and J loses 1 base, and the interval between the two ends is 13 bases. The CDR3 spans 15 residues, from the cysteine through the phenylalanine. Only CDR3 DNA is held: 45 bases, read in frame from base 1. The germline V gene (reference sequence) sets CDR1 to MNHNY and CDR2 to SVGAGI.

The source is a female donor in good health, enrolled as a control in a pregnancy study. This sample comprised peripheral blood, obtained in the second trimester of pregnancy. Recombination joined TRBV6-6 with TRBJ2-1; D gene: possibly TRBD2, on 6 matching bases. The encoded CDR3 is CASRGLEDSYNEQFF. The DNA is TGTGCCAGCAGGGGACTGGAAGATTCCTACAATGAGCAGTTCTTC.